One and the same sample provided the 27 T cell receptor beta chains below, sequenced in a study of immune heterogeneity within non-small cell lung tumors. For the TCR beta CDR3, multiplex PCR with 32 V and 13 J primers performed the amplification. TCRdb called the multiplex PCR reads again in MiXCR, with one record for every CDR3 protein. The sample yields approximately 9,500 distinct CDR3 sequences, less than 30% seen once. Each sample used roughly 0.65 ug of genomic DNA from bulk tumor tissue. Several biopsies per primary tumor were taken during surgery, spaced as far apart as possible. Their non-small cell lung cancer was newly diagnosed and untreated, and the patients underwent curative surgery. Sequenced input: lung tumor tissue. The receptor source for this set is a woman between 45 and 65 years old with non-small cell lung cancer.

The table lists this clonotype with many counts. V and J are TRBV2 and TRBJ2-3, with TRBD1 identical over 7 bases. This CDR3 spans 14 amino acids. The germline V gene has CDR1 SNHLY and CDR2 FYNNEI. Trimming at V came to 6 bases and at J to 2 bases, leaving 5 bases not matched to a gene. In DNA, the CDR3 is TGTGCCAGCAGACGGACAGGATACACAGATACGCAGTATTTT. Translation gives CASRRTGYTDTQYF. Filled out from reference TRBV2 and TRBJ2-3, the complete variable domain reads EPEVTQTPSHQVTQMGQEVILRCVPISNHLYFYWYRQILGQKVEFLVSFYNNEISEKSEIFDDQFSVERPDGSNFTLKIRSTKLEDSAMYFCASRRTGYTDTQYFGPGTRLTVL.

The rearrangement uses TRBV6-1 and TRBJ1-1, with 11 bases fitting TRBD1. The CDR3 totals 15 residues. Germline CDR1 and CDR2: MNHNS and SASEGT. Losses at the gene ends were 4 bases for V and 6 bases for J; bases not matched to a gene: 7. CDR3 loop: CASSALGQGASEAFF. CDR3 nucleotides: TGTGCCAGCAGTGCTTTAGGACAGGGGGCCTCTGAAGCTTTCTTT.

This clonotype was counted at least ten times. The chain is built from TRBV20-1 and TRBJ1-1; D may be TRBD1 (6 bases). This CDR3 region has 13 residues. Germline V gene data show CDR1 as DFQATT and CDR2 as SNEGSKA (reference sequence). Trimming removed 6 bases at V and 6 bases at J, with 17 bases between. CDR3 bases: TGCAGTGCAAAGGGGGGGCGCCGGGCTGAAGCTTTCTTT. This codes for CSAKGGRRAEAFF.

Regarding this clonotype: A much larger clonotype is one base distant, so this may be a read error. V gene TRBV19 combines with J gene TRBJ1-1; D possibly corresponds to TRBD1 (5 bases). The CDR3 has 12 amino acids. Germline assignment: CDR1 LNHDA and CDR2 SQIVND (reference sequence). The CDR3 bases are TGTGGCAGTGGGGGATCGGGAACTGAAGCTTTCTTT. It codes for CGSGGSGTEAFF.

This clonotype was seen a handful of times. The chain carries TRBV2 and TRBJ2-7; TRBD1 agrees at 7 bases. CDR3 length: 12 amino acids. CDR1 SNHLY and CDR2 FYNNEI come from the germline V gene. The junction had 4 bases not matched to a gene; V was cut back by 6 bases and J by 5 bases. The CDR3 DNA reads as TGTGCCAGCAGCTCCGGGACAGACGAGCAGTACTTC. It translates to CASSSGTDEQYF.

This chain connects TRBV6-1 to TRBJ1-1; no clear D gene. V lost 6 bases and J lost 7, with 24 bases in between. The CDR3 is 16 amino acids. Germline CDR1 reads MNHNS; CDR2 reads SASEGT. The CDR3 DNA reads TGTGCCAGCAGGCCTAGCGATGGGTTCGGACCTGGTGAAGCTTTCTTT. Translating gives CASRPSDGFGPGEAFF.

The table lists this clonotype with many counts. The V call is TRBV29-1, the J call TRBJ1-2; D remains ambiguous. CDR1 is SQVTM and CDR2 is ANQGSEA in the germline V gene. V was cut by 8 bases and J by 7 bases, with 14 bases left in between. CDR3 length: 11 residues. Here the CDR3 reads CSFSTEGGYTF. CDR3 in DNA: TGCAGCTTCTCAACCGAGGGTGGCTACACCTTC.

In this sample, this clonotype turned up a few times. Possible read error: a much larger clone is one base away. Lacking the conserved final phenylalanine or tryptophan, this CDR3 likely reflects a read error. The chain has TRBV24-1 and TRBJ1-2, with 9 positions matching TRBD1. J gave up 10 bases and V 3 bases, and 8 bases lay outside the gene matches. This CDR3 has 14 amino acids. CDR1 and CDR2 from the germline V gene are KGHDR and SFDVKD. The CDR3 here is CATSDAGTGSDYTS. CDR3 coding DNA: TGTGCCACCAGTGATGCCGGGACAGGGAGTGACTACACCTCC.

The rearrangement joins TRBV20-1 to TRBJ2-1; no clear D. The length of the CDR3 is 15 residues. Germline CDR1 reads DFQATT; CDR2 reads SNEGSKA (reference sequence). The V gene lost 0 bases and the J gene lost 4 bases, with 13 bases spanning the gap. CDR3 in amino acids: CSARDLVGDYNEQFF. The CDR3 coding sequence is TGCAGTGCTAGAGACCTGGTAGGAGATTACAATGAGCAGTTCTTC.

This clonotype was seen many times. V usage is TRBV11-2 and J usage is TRBJ2-1, with D perhaps matching TRBD2 (6 bases). The ends were cut back, 0 bases at V and 4 bases at J, with 13 bases in the middle. The V gene's germline CDR1 is SGHAT and CDR2 FQNNGV. The CDR3 loop spans 16 amino acids. CDR3 nucleotide sequence: TGTGCCAGCAGCTTAGACGAGACTAGGGGATACAATGAGCAGTTCTTC. Its translation: CASSLDETRGYNEQFF.

This clonotype was counted a few times. This sequence joins TRBV7-9 and TRBJ2-1; 14 bases fit TRBD2. In germline, CDR1 is SEHNR, CDR2 FQNEAQ (reference sequence). The CDR3 consists of 19 residues. The ends lost 5 bases at V and 6 bases at J; junction bases unmatched: 15. The CDR3 here is CASSPSRTSGRHLSNEQFF. CDR3 nucleotides: TGTGCCAGCAGCCCAAGTCGGACTAGCGGGAGGCACTTAAGCAATGAGCAGTTCTTC. The full variable domain, completed using reference TRBV7-9 and TRBJ2-1, is DTGVSQNPRHKITKRGQNVTFRCDPISEHNRLYWYRQTLGQGPEFLTYFQNEAQLEKSRLLSDRFSAERPKGSFSTLEIQRTEQGDSAMYLCASSPSRTSGRHLSNEQFFGPGTRLTVL.

This clonotype was detected only a few times. This may arise from a read error, as a much more abundant clone is one base away. This chain links TRBV7-6 with TRBJ2-7; 9 nucleotides align to TRBD2. The CDR3 sequence is 16 residues long. From germline, CDR1 is SGHVS and CDR2 FNYEAQ. Losses at the gene ends were 2 bases for V and 3 bases for J; bases not matched to a gene: 8. CDR3: CASSLRFSGRFYEQYF. The CDR3 DNA reads as TGTGCCAGCAGCTTAAGGTTTAGCGGGAGATTCTACGAGCAGTACTTC.

Of note for this clonotype: A read error is possible here, since a much larger clone lies one base away. The CDR3 region is CAWSRYRQNSHTQYF. The CDR3 DNA reads TGTGCCTGGAGTCGATACAGGCAGAATTCCCACACGCAGTATTTT. V is TRBV30 and J is TRBJ2-3, with TRBD1 as a possible D gene (5 bases). Germline V CDR1 and CDR2: GTSNPN, SVGIG (reference sequence). Trimming took off 2 bases at V and 9 bases at J, with 21 bases between the two ends. The CDR3 is made up of 15 amino acids.

This clonotype appeared many times. This chain links TRBV12-3 or TRBV12-4 with TRBJ2-7, with D perhaps assigned TRBD1 or TRBD2 (5 bases each). CDR3 length equals 15 residues. V dropped 3 bases and J dropped 5 bases, with 17 bases sitting between them. The chain's CDR3 is CASSFGAGYIDEQYF. CDR3 nucleotide sequence: TGTGCCAGCAGTTTCGGGGCAGGGTATATAGACGAGCAGTACTTC.

About this clonotype: Since a much larger clone is just one base distant, this may be a read error. The gene calls are TRBV2 and TRBJ2-1; D unclear. Germline loops: CDR1 SNHLY, CDR2 FYNNEI. V lost 4 bases and J lost 12, with 16 bases in between. This CDR3 is built from 13 residues. The CDR3 protein is CASSGFFSAWQFF. The CDR3 DNA follows: TGTGCCAGCAGTGGTTTTTTTTCCGCGTGGCAGTTCTTC.

Ten or more counts support this clonotype. The V and J genes are TRBV20-1 and TRBJ2-1; D is possibly TRBD2 (5 bases). Trimming pared 5 bases from V and 9 bases from J, leaving 11 bases between. Germline V gene sequence: CDR1 DFQATT, CDR2 SNEGSKA (reference sequence). The CDR3 contains 11 residues. The CDR3 sequence: CSAEPEGEQFF. Written as DNA, the CDR3 is TGCAGTGCTGAACCAGAGGGTGAGCAGTTCTTC.

Concerning this clonotype itself: This clone may be a read error of a much larger clone one base away. The genes are TRBV27 and TRBJ2-1; TRBD2 agrees at 11 bases. J lost 7 bases, V lost 8 bases, and 7 bases had no gene match. CDR3 length: 14 residues. The germline CDR1 and CDR2 sequences are MNHEY and SMNVEV (reference sequence). CDR3 region: CASVQTSGMNEQFF. CDR3 nucleotides: TGTGCCAGCGTTCAGACTAGCGGGATGAATGAGCAGTTCTTC.

The chain has TRBV28 and TRBJ1-5, with TRBD1 as a possible D gene (5 bases). The germline V gene encodes CDR1 MDHEN and CDR2 SYDVKM. V was shortened by 1 base and J by 4 bases, with 14 bases between the two germline ends. The CDR3 contains 16 residues. CDR3 residues: CASSLSWGGRNQPQHF. The DNA of the CDR3 is TGTGCCAGCAGTTTATCGTGGGGGGGGAGGAATCAGCCCCAGCATTTT. The full variable domain, its missing parts supplied by reference TRBV28 and TRBJ1-5, is DVKVTQSSRYLVKRTGEKVFLECVQDMDHENMFWYRQDPGLGLRLIYFSYDVKMKEKGDIPEGYSVSREKKERFSLILESASTNQTSMYLCASSLSWGGRNQPQHFGDGTRLSIL.

The rearrangement uses TRBV7-9 and TRBJ2-2; 7 nucleotides match TRBD1. The length of the CDR3 is 14 residues. J was trimmed by 1 base and V by 10 bases; bases with no gene match: 6. Germline V lookup: CDR1 SEHNR, CDR2 FQNEAQ (reference sequence). CDR3 DNA: TGTGCCACCCGAGGGGGCCAGAACACCGGGGAGCTGTTTTTT. Its translation: CATRGGQNTGELFF.

With regard to this clonotype: Given a much more abundant clone one base away, this may be a read error. The V gene is TRBV6-2 or TRBV6-3, the J gene TRBJ2-5, with D tentatively TRBD2 (5 bases). CDR3 length: 14 amino acids. V lost 6 bases to trimming and J lost 3 bases, with 14 bases between them. The germline gives CDR1 MNHEY, CDR2 SVGEGT. CDR3 nucleotides: TGTGCCAGCAGACCCTCCTCGGGGAAAGAGACCCAGTACTTC. Translated: CASRPSSGKETQYF.

This clonotype showed up many times. The rearrangement links TRBV11-3 to TRBJ2-1; D unclear. CDR3 length: 15 residues. Between the trimmed V and J ends, which lost 0 bases and 4 bases, there was a span of 10 bases. Germline CDR1 SGHNT, CDR2 YENEEA. The CDR3 DNA reads as TGTGCCAGCAGCTTAGATTCCGTCAGATACAATGAGCAGTTCTTC. This sequence encodes CASSLDSVRYNEQFF.

The table lists this clonotype with many counts. The gene calls are TRBV6-1 and TRBJ2-3; TRBD2 agrees at 10 bases. This CDR3 region has 15 residues. Germline values: CDR1 MNHNS, CDR2 SASEGT. With 5 bases clipped from V and 2 bases from J, the junction kept 4 bases outside the gene matches. CDR3 residues: CASSKLAGFTDTQYF. CDR3 DNA: TGTGCCAGCAGTAAACTAGCGGGGTTCACAGATACGCAGTATTTT.

J is TRBJ2-1 and V is TRBV28; 14 bases match TRBD2. Germline CDR1 and CDR2: MDHEN and SYDVKM. V lost 8 bases, J lost 6 bases, and 9 bases stayed unmatched. CDR3 length equals 16 residues. Here the CDR3 reads CASRGTSGRPPNEQFF. The DNA of the CDR3 is TGTGCCAGCCGCGGGACTAGCGGGAGACCCCCCAATGAGCAGTTCTTC.

About this clonotype itself: A junction boundary mismatches the germline segment, possibly from a read error. This chain connects TRBV6-2 or TRBV6-3 to TRBJ1-5; D not resolved. CDR1 is MNHEY, CDR2 SVGEGT, per germline. The CDR3 loop spans 15 amino acids. As DNA, the CDR3 is TGTGCCAACAGTTACCTCGGGCAGGACGGTCAGCCCCAGCATTTT. This encodes CANSYLGQDGQPQHF.

By sample fraction, this clonotype is medium-sized. V and J are TRBV5-1 and TRBJ1-1; D is ambiguous. This CDR3 spans 14 amino acids. The germline V gene encodes CDR1 SGHRS and CDR2 YFSETQ. Trimming took 2 bases from V and 6 from J, leaving 14 bases between them. The CDR3 sequence is CASSLSGVNPEAFF. In DNA, the CDR3 is TGCGCCAGCAGCTTATCCGGGGTTAACCCTGAAGCTTTCTTT.

The gene calls are TRBV24-1 and TRBJ2-2; 8 bases agree with TRBD1. Per germline, CDR1 KGHDR and CDR2 SFDVKD. The ends lost 3 bases at V and 4 bases at J; junction bases unmatched: 6. This CDR3 is 16 amino acids long. DNA for the CDR3: TGTGCCACCAGTGATCCCCGGACAGGGTTCACCGGGGAGCTGTTTTTT. Residues: CATSDPRTGFTGELFF.

By its share, this clonotype is medium-sized. The V call is TRBV20-1, the J call TRBJ1-5, with TRBD1 matching 7 bases. Germline V gene lookup returns CDR1 DFQATT and CDR2 SNEGSKA (reference sequence). This CDR3 is 14 amino acids long. The V segment lost 5 bases and the J segment 4 bases; nucleotides outside the gene matches: 8. In DNA form, the CDR3 reads TGCAGTGCTGGGGTGAACAGGGGTAATCAGCCCCAGCATTTT. Translation gives CSAGVNRGNQPQHF.